Listed below are T cell receptor beta chains from one sample, sequenced in a study of CD8 T cells in ankylosing spondylitis. Each CDR3 protein is one row after TCRdb ran MiXCR on the 5' RACE reads. The table records approximately 24,000 distinct CDR3 sequences, under 3% of them present only once. Sample: blood, either unsorted or a sorted T cell fraction (not recorded which). All receptors come from a female donor with ankylosing spondylitis or in good health (not recorded which). CDR3s include the opening cysteine and the closing phenylalanine or tryptophan. D genes are given only for firm matches. Size tells how often a clone was seen (once, few, many) or the class of an expanded clone, and some rows leave it out.

clone_size j_call d_call v_call cdr3_aa cdr3_nt
many TRBJ1-1 - TRBV9 CASSVVGSAPTEAFF TGTGCCAGCAGCGTAGTGGGTTCAGCCCCCACTGAAGCTTTCTTT
many TRBJ2-7 - TRBV9 CASSPQFLGNYEQYF TGTGCCAGCAGCCCCCAATTCTTGGGAAACTACGAGCAGTACTTC
many TRBJ2-3 - TRBV9 CASSVVGTTSTDTQYF TGTGCCAGCAGCGTAGTAGGGACAACTAGCACAGATACGCAGTATTTT
many TRBJ1-2 TRBD1 TRBV9 CASSVEVGGLYGYTF TGTGCCAGCAGCGTAGAAGTAGGGGGCTTGTATGGCTACACCTTC
many TRBJ1-2 - TRBV9 CASSLDDRYSYGYTF TGTGCCAGCAGCCTTGACGACAGATATTCCTATGGCTACACCTTC
few TRBJ1-2 - TRBV9 CASSVRDTDGYTF TGTGCCAGCAGCGTACGAGACACCGATGGCTACACCTTC
many TRBJ2-1 - TRBV9 CASSTGRYNEQFF TGTGCCAGCAGTACAGGACGGTACAATGAGCAGTTCTTC
many TRBJ1-2 - TRBV9 CASSREAPYGYTF TGTGCCAGTTCGAGGGAGGCCCCTTATGGCTACACCTTC
many TRBJ2-3 - TRBV9 CASSARREADTQYF TGTGCCAGCAGCGCCCGCCGGGAAGCCGATACGCAGTATTTT
many TRBJ2-3 - TRBV9 CASSDGSGLPSTDTQYF TGTGCCAGCAGCGATGGGAGTGGTTTGCCTAGCACAGATACGCAGTATTTT
many TRBJ1-3 - TRBV9 CASSVEGTGPSSGNTIYF TGTGCCAGCAGCGTAGAGGGTACAGGGCCAAGCTCTGGAAACACCATATATTTT
- TRBJ1-3 - TRBV9 CASSDGTIGNTIYF TGTGCCAGCAGCGACGGGACAATAGGAAACACCATATATTTT
many TRBJ2-3 - TRBV9 CASSVSGAFTDTQYF TGTGCCAGCAGCGTATCGGGGGCCTTCACAGATACGCAGTATTTT
many TRBJ2-5 - TRBV9 CASSVAGFQETQYF TGTGCCAGCAGCGTAGCGGGGTTCCAAGAGACCCAGTACTTC
- TRBJ2-7 - TRBV9 CASSVGGTPRGNEQYF TGTGCCAGCAGCGTAGGTGGTACTCCCAGGGGTAACGAGCAGTACTTC
many TRBJ1-1 - TRBV9 CASSVDAGGEAFF TGTGCCAGCAGCGTAGACGCGGGGGGCGAAGCTTTCTTT
many TRBJ2-7 TRBD2 TRBV9 CASSVGGTSGAYEQYF TGTGCCAGCAGCGTAGGGGGAACTAGCGGGGCCTACGAGCAGTACTTC
many TRBJ1-1 - TRBV9 CASSGPNTEAFF TGTGCCAGCTCCGGGCCGAACACTGAAGCTTTCTTT
many TRBJ2-1 - TRBV9 CATATWEFGNEQFF TGTGCCACCGCAACATGGGAGTTTGGCAATGAGCAGTTCTTC
many TRBJ2-3 - TRBV9 CASTRTLSTDTQYF TGTGCCAGCACCCGAACTCTCAGCACAGATACGCAGTATTTT
many TRBJ1-5 - TRBV27 CASSSPDGFQPQHF TGTGCCAGCAGTTCCCCAGATGGGTTTCAGCCCCAGCATTTT
many TRBJ2-1 TRBD2 TRBV9 CASSGLGGTPNEQFF TGTGCCAGCAGCGGACTGGGGGGGACCCCCAATGAGCAGTTCTTC
many TRBJ2-2 - TRBV9 CASSLQPALNSGELFF TGTGCCAGCAGCCTTCAGCCCGCCCTAAACTCCGGGGAGCTGTTTTTT
many TRBJ2-1 TRBD2 TRBV9 CASARGDPYNEQFF TGTGCCAGCGCACGGGGGGACCCTTACAATGAGCAGTTCTTC
many TRBJ1-2 - TRBV9 CASSVGMSGYTF TGTGCCAGCAGCGTAGGAATGAGTGGCTACACCTTC
many TRBJ1-6 - TRBV9 CASSVDPGTTSRPLHF TGTGCCAGCAGCGTAGATCCCGGGACAACATCTAGACCCCTCCACTTT
many TRBJ1-4 - TRBV9 CASTPGPGEKLFF TGTGCCAGCACCCCTGGGCCCGGAGAAAAACTGTTTTTT
many TRBJ2-2 TRBD1 TRBV9 CASSTQGGTGELFF TGTGCCAGCAGCACACAGGGGGGCACCGGGGAGCTGTTTTTT
many TRBJ2-1 - TRBV9 CASSLGTRDNEQFF TGTGCCAGCAGCCTTGGGACCCGAGACAATGAGCAGTTCTTC
many TRBJ2-1 TRBD2 TRBV9 CASSVDGGSSYNEQFF TGTGCCAGCAGCGTAGACGGCGGGAGCTCCTACAATGAGCAGTTCTTC
many TRBJ2-5 - TRBV9 CASSVGGTYQPQETQYF TGTGCCAGCAGCGTAGGGGGTACCTACCAACCGCAAGAGACCCAGTACTTC
many TRBJ2-1 - TRBV9 CASSVGSGFYNEQFF TGTGCCAGCAGCGTAGGTTCAGGATTCTACAATGAGCAGTTCTTC
many TRBJ2-3 - TRBV4-2 CASSQVGAELF TGTGCCAGCAGCCAAGTGGGGGCGGAACTTTTT
many TRBJ2-5 - TRBV9 CASSAGLMETQYF TGTGCCAGCAGCGCGGGACTGATGGAGACCCAGTACTTC
many TRBJ2-2 TRBD2 TRBV9 CASSAYSGRSFGELFF TGTGCCAGCAGCGCGTATAGCGGGAGAAGTTTCGGGGAGCTGTTTTTT
many TRBJ2-7 - TRBV9 CASSVGGSGEQYF TGTGCCAGCAGCGTAGGGGGGTCGGGGGAGCAGTACTTC
many TRBJ2-3 - TRBV9 CASSRGGGSSTDTQYF TGTGCCAGCAGCAGAGGGGGTGGATCAAGCACAGATACGCAGTATTTT
many TRBJ1-6 - TRBV9 CASSAYGGQNNSPLHF TGTGCCAGCAGCGCCTACGGAGGGCAGAATAATTCACCCCTCCACTTT
many TRBJ2-2 - TRBV9 CASSVAGPGELFF TGTGCCAGCAGCGTAGCTGGACCCGGGGAGCTGTTTTTT
many TRBJ2-2 - TRBV9 CASSPPGVNTGELFF TGTGCCAGCAGCCCGCCGGGAGTGAACACCGGGGAGCTGTTTTTT
many TRBJ2-3 - TRBV9 CASSLRESGTDTQYF TGTGCCAGCAGCCTTCGGGAAAGTGGGACAGATACGCAGTATTTT
many TRBJ1-1 - TRBV9 CASSVDGRGGGTEAFF TGTGCCAGCAGCGTAGATGGTCGGGGGGGAGGCACTGAAGCTTTCTTT